This entry concerns a single TCR beta chain. Its antigen is unidentified. Extracted RNA was reverse transcribed into cDNA, the sequencing template. Clones were sequenced by immunoSEQ multiplex PCR, and TCRdb holds only the in-frame ones, with some missing. The repertoire holds a few hundred thousand clones, with approximately 38% as singletons. CDR3 length equals 15 residues. Germline CDR1 is SGHRS and CDR2 is YFSETQ. Trimming cost V 3 bases and J 2 bases; bases outside gene matches: 3. The sample belongs to a study of CD8+ T cells in alopecia areata. Turning to the study itself: Treated individuals took tofacitinib by mouth, 5 to 10 mg twice daily.

Study conclusions and caveats: Administration of tofacitinib significantly diminished scalp clonality and expanded CD8+ clones within the top 100. Scalp sample sequencing also detects resident alphabeta T cells of normal skin.

As for treatment: oral pan-JAK inhibitor, 5-10 mg twice daily. Both CD4+ and CD8+ T cells were separated by sorting PBMCs. This TCR derives from a human donor with alopecia areata. The chain links TRBV5-1 to TRBJ2-1, with 9 bases matching TRBD1. Source: CD4+ T cells sorted from blood, taken around week 30, from a patient treated with tofacitinib. The CDR3 protein is CASSWTGEPYNEQFF. The CDR3 DNA sequence: TGCGCCAGCAGCTGGACAGGGGAACCCTACAATGAGCAGTTCTTC.